The source of this T cell receptor beta chain is a study of T cell repertoires in cytomegalovirus infection. Across the whole study: Signatures in public TCR beta sequences pointed to both CMV infection and matching HLA type. The study, taken as a whole, reports: The study found HLA-C-restricted CMV-specific TCR beta clonotypes dominating the ex vivo response. Using cumulative public TCR beta family frequency, the authors identified those who carried CMV together with the relevant HLA.

One entry per CDR3 protein, called by TCRdb with MiXCR from the reads. The sample holds around 19,000 distinct CDR3 sequences, about 39% seen once. About this clonotype itself: The antigen is not known.

CDR3 size: 16 residues. Trimming at V came to 1 base and at J to 5 bases, leaving 9 bases not matched to a gene. Germline V gene data show CDR1 as DFQATT and CDR2 as SNEGSKA (reference sequence). The sequence was collected from a human donor in good health (CMV status not recorded). Some clones in this sample may be carry-over from other donors' samples. The chain uses TRBV20-1 and TRBJ2-5; 11 bases fit TRBD2. Material: CD8+ T cells from cultured PBMCs, obtained from culture after CMV antigen stimulation. CDR3 residues: CSARGPTSGSLETQYF. CDR3 DNA sequence: TGCAGTGCTAGAGGCCCCACTAGCGGGAGCTTGGAGACCCAGTACTTC.